This TCR beta chain is drawn from a study of blood T cell repertoires in COVID-19 (TCRdb year 2020). About the investigation overall: Collaborator samples came from the United States, Italy and Spain and covered acute and convalescent phases of COVID-19. The material from the prospective study consisted of cDNA or gDNA derived from T cells, B-cell-depleted T cells, or PBMCs. The dataset comprised deeply sampled blood TCRbeta repertoires from subjects exposed to, actively infected with, or recovered from COVID-19. A freely available public database, intended as a resource for researchers studying the immune response to SARS-CoV-2, is where the repertoires were released. The samples were drawn from two sources: the first 160 participants of the ongoing ImmuneRACE study, and 1,000 to 1,500 subjects contributed by 6 global collaborators. Sample metadata almost always included a de-identified subject ID, COVID-19 status, age in years and sex. HLA class I and class II types, where available, came from metadata supplied by the sample provider rather than from assay-based typing. Here is what the overall study found, with its caveats: Clinical and demographic metadata were provided uncurated, with the amount varying by source and participant.

A note on this clone: Its cognate antigen has yet to be identified. No base quality information exists; no much larger clone differs at one position.

TCRbeta CDR3 regions were amplified from genomic DNA by means of the immunoSEQ Assay, a bias-controlled multiplex PCR. On the authors' methods: The number of nucleated cells in each sample was estimated by amplification of reference gene primers within the assay. To quantify the absolute abundance of each unique TCRbeta CDR3 rearrangement, sequence reads were collapsed and filtered. For each sample, productive Simpson clonality was calculated as the square root of Simpson's diversity index across productive rearrangements. TCRdb obtained this table from immuneACCESS and retained in-frame rearrangements with V and J assigned. These tables miss some clones; where compared with another copy, unresolved V genes account for less than half of the shortfall, and the remainder is unexplained. V and J calls plus clone size are reproduced from that table; the DNA served to infer D and trimming. Recorded for this sample are 80,000 to 100,000 clones; roughly 70% of them occurred a single time. The leading ten clones occupy 3% to 4.5% of the sample.

At one collaborating source in Seattle, patients were enrolled during active infection and were followed longitudinally through the course of disease. Collaborating institutions collected whole blood in K2EDTA tubes following their own protocols. For TCRbeta analysis, collaborators shipped samples as frozen whole blood, isolated PBMCs, or DNA extracted from either of those sample types. From the cysteine through the phenylalanine, the CDR3 covers 14 amino acids. Of the read, only the CDR3 DNA is kept; its 42 bases are in frame from base 1. The germline V gene (reference sequence) sets CDR1 to MNHNY and CDR2 to SVGAGI. The junction carries 10 bases between V and J, which are trimmed by 0 bases and 5 bases respectively.

Sequenced sample: peripheral blood. This receptor was taken from a man in his 70s with COVID-19, enrolled during active disease. The V and J segments used are TRBV6-6 and TRBJ1-1; the D gene remains uncertain. The nucleotide sequence is given as TGTGCCAGCAGTTACTCGATTGGAGGGACTGAAGCTTTCTTT. This is translated as CASSYSIGGTEAFF.